Listed here are 31 T cell receptor beta chains from one sample, sequenced in a study of siplizumab effects on memory and regulatory T cells. Method: immunoSEQ multiplex PCR; TCRdb's copy keeps in-frame clones and lacks some. The sample includes some 97,000 clones, around 92% seen only once; the top ten take 0.15%. Sequenced sample: CD4+ T cells sorted from blood. Receptors originate from a human donor in good health.

The CDR3 sequence: CSVRQTDTDTQYF. The CDR3, as DNA: TGCAGCGTCAGGCAGACGGACACAGATACGCAGTATTTT. The chain has TRBV29-1 and TRBJ2-3; D not certain. The CDR3 is made up of 13 amino acids. V lost 6 bases, J lost 2 bases, and 12 bases lay in between. Germline CDR1 and CDR2: SQVTM and ANQGSEA.

The rearrangement links TRBV9 to TRBJ2-3; D ambiguous. In germline, CDR1 is SGDLS, CDR2 YYNGEE. V was cut by 0 bases and J by 2 bases, with 10 bases left in between. The CDR3 spans 15 residues. The CDR3 DNA reads as TGTGCCAGCAGCGTAGATTGGGTCCCCACAGATACGCAGTATTTT. It is translated as CASSVDWVPTDTQYF.

The chain uses TRBV4-2 and TRBJ2-1; D perhaps matches TRBD2 (5 bases). The CDR3 extends over 13 amino acids. V was cut by 0 bases and J by 10 bases, with 10 bases left in between. Germline V lookup: CDR1 LGHNA, CDR2 YNFKEQ. CDR3: CASSQDGGPEQFF. The CDR3 DNA is TGTGCCAGCAGCCAAGATGGAGGACCCGAGCAGTTCTTC.

The V call is TRBV6-4, the J call TRBJ1-6; TRBD1 matches 7 bases. CDR1 and CDR2 from the germline V gene are MRHNA and SNTAGT. This CDR3 has 12 amino acids. The ends lost 6 bases at V and 8 bases at J; junction bases unmatched: 1. CDR3 protein: CASSDRDSPLHF. CDR3 nucleotides: TGTGCCAGCAGCGACAGGGATTCACCCCTCCACTTT.

V gene TRBV11-2 combines with J gene TRBJ1-1; perhaps TRBD1 as D (6 bases). The CDR3 runs 16 residues. Germline CDR1 reads SGHAT; CDR2 reads FQNNGV. V lost 0 bases and J lost 5, with 16 bases in between. CDR3 sequence: CASSLEGRRGGTEAFF. CDR3 in DNA: TGTGCCAGCAGCTTAGAAGGGCGCAGGGGTGGGACTGAAGCTTTCTTT.

The chain employs TRBV10-3 and TRBJ2-7; maybe TRBD2 (5 bases). The length of the CDR3 is 17 residues. Germline-derived CDR1 and CDR2 are ENHRY and SYGVKD. V shed 0 bases and J shed 0 bases, with 15 bases lying between them. In DNA form, the CDR3 reads TGTGCCATCAGTGAGTCGTTCGCGGCGGGCCCCTCCTACGAGCAGTACTTC. It translates to CAISESFAAGPSYEQYF.

This clone came up once. The chain carries TRBV21-1 and TRBJ2-2. TRBV21-1 is a pseudogene. This CDR3 is built from 16 residues. CDR3 loop: CASSKGRDRGTGELFF. As DNA, the CDR3 is TGTGCCAGCAGCAAAGGTAGGGACCGTGGCACCGGGGAGCTGTTTTTT.

V and J are TRBV29-1 and TRBJ2-1, with 10 bases fitting TRBD1. Looked up from germline, CDR1 is SQVTM and CDR2 is ANQGSEA. J lost 9 bases, V lost 6 bases, and 8 bases had no gene match. The length of the CDR3 is 13 residues. The CDR3 nucleotides are TGCAGCGTGGCGGGACAGGGGATTATTGAGCAGTTCTTC. The encoded protein is CSVAGQGIIEQFF.

The V call is TRBV6-6, the J call TRBJ2-5; D is perhaps TRBD1 (5 bases). The V gene lost 7 bases and the J gene lost 1 base, with 13 bases spanning the gap. The V gene's germline CDR1 is MNHNY and CDR2 SVGAGI (reference sequence). The CDR3 runs 14 residues. For the CDR3, the DNA is TGTGCCAGCACCAGGCTGGGGCGCCAAGAGACCCAGTACTTC. This codes for CASTRLGRQETQYF.

This chain joins TRBV6-5 and TRBJ1-1; 10 nucleotides line up with TRBD1. The CDR3 spans 15 residues. The J segment lost 3 bases and the V segment lost 0 bases, leaving 1 base of the junction unmatched. The germline V gene has CDR1 MNHEY and CDR2 SVGAGI. This chain's CDR3 is CASSYSDRGYTEAFF. The CDR3 DNA is TGTGCCAGCAGTTACTCGGACAGGGGGTACACTGAAGCTTTCTTT.

Notes on this clone: At the DNA level, this CDR3 is encoded by other sequences in the same sample as well. This chain links TRBV7-2 with TRBJ2-6; D is uncertain. CDR1 is SGHTA and CDR2 is FQGNSA in the germline V gene. The CDR3 has 15 amino acids. Trimming cost V 4 bases and J 0 bases, with 7 bases left between them. The CDR3 bases are TGTGCCAGCAGCTCCCGGGCCTCTGGGGCCAACGTCCTGACTTTC. Translating gives CASSSRASGANVLTF.

The chain carries TRBV6-5 and TRBJ2-7, with D perhaps assigned TRBD1 or TRBD2 (5 bases each). The ends were cut back, 4 bases at V and 3 bases at J, with 13 bases in the middle. Germline values: CDR1 MNHEY, CDR2 SVGAGI. The CDR3 is made up of 14 amino acids. The CDR3 loop reads CASSSQGPFYEQYF. CDR3 bases: TGTGCCAGCAGTTCGCAGGGACCTTTCTACGAGCAGTACTTC.

Only one count was recorded for this clone. The rearrangement joins TRBV21-1 to TRBJ2-7. TRBV21-1 constitutes a pseudogene. The CDR3 extends over 8 amino acids. The CDR3 region is CANYEQYF. CDR3 nucleotides: TGTGCCAACTACGAGCAGTACTTC.

Regarding this clone: The identical CDR3 is also encoded by other nucleotide sequences in the sample. This rearrangement joins TRBV6-5 to TRBJ1-2, with D possibly matching TRBD1 (5 bases). The V and J ends lost 3 bases and 5 bases respectively, with 10 bases between them. The CDR3 covers 13 residues. Germline V lookup: CDR1 MNHEY, CDR2 SVGAGI. The CDR3 reads CASSYGGGYGYTF. The CDR3 DNA is TGTGCCAGCAGTTATGGGGGTGGGTATGGCTACACCTTC.

This chain joins TRBV29-1 and TRBJ1-2, with a tentative D call TRBD1 (5 bases). Germline V CDR1 and CDR2: SQVTM, ANQGSEA. Trimming removed 7 bases from V and 3 bases from J, with 15 bases in between. The CDR3 totals 13 residues. CDR3 sequence: CSAETDEDYGYTF. The CDR3 DNA sequence: TGCAGCGCCGAGACAGACGAGGACTATGGCTACACCTTC.

DNA for the CDR3: TGTGCCAGCAGCTTACAGGGGGCTGGACAGCCCCAGCATTTT. Its protein is CASSLQGAGQPQHF. The chain recombines TRBV7-2 with TRBJ1-5; 8 bases are shared with TRBD1. The junction had 4 bases not matched to a gene; V was cut back by 2 bases and J by 7 bases. Germline loops: CDR1 SGHTA, CDR2 FQGNSA. This CDR3 has 14 residues.

The chain combines TRBV28 with TRBJ1-5; D is ambiguous. CDR1 and CDR2 from the germline V gene are MDHEN and SYDVKM. The CDR3 totals 14 residues. V shed 2 bases and J shed 3 bases, with 8 bases lying between them. The CDR3 sequence is CASSLGQTNQPQHF. As DNA, the CDR3 is TGTGCCAGCAGTTTAGGGCAGACCAATCAGCCCCAGCATTTT.

The rearrangement joins TRBV18 to TRBJ1-1, with D perhaps matching TRBD1 (6 bases). CDR1 KGHSH and CDR2 LQKENI come from the germline V gene. V gave up 0 bases and J gave up 5 bases, with 10 bases separating them. The CDR3 is 14 amino acids. The CDR3 loop reads CASSPPGGETEAFF. The CDR3 DNA is TGTGCCAGCTCACCACCTGGGGGCGAGACTGAAGCTTTCTTT.

The V and J genes are TRBV11-2 and TRBJ1-2, with 7 bases that match TRBD1. V shed 6 bases and J 8 bases; nucleotides not matched to a gene: 6. Germline V gives CDR1 SGHAT, CDR2 FQNNGV. The CDR3 covers 12 residues. CDR3 region: CASSATGLGYTF. In DNA, the CDR3 is TGTGCCAGCAGTGCGACAGGGCTAGGCTACACCTTC.

J is TRBJ2-1 and V is TRBV11-2; 9 bases fit TRBD1. V lost 5 bases, J lost 9 bases, and 14 bases stayed unmatched. The germline V gene encodes CDR1 SGHAT and CDR2 FQNNGV. The CDR3 runs 16 residues. The CDR3 DNA sequence: TGTGCCAGCAGCAGACAGCTGGGACAGGGTGGAAGTGAGCAGTTCTTC. Amino acid sequence: CASSRQLGQGGSEQFF.

The gene calls are TRBV6-5 and TRBJ1-2; D gene unclear. CDR3 length: 12 amino acids. Germline assignment: CDR1 MNHEY and CDR2 SVGAGI. V gave up 6 bases and J gave up 4 bases, with 9 bases separating them. The CDR3 sequence: CASSPGIYGYTF. The CDR3, as DNA: TGTGCCAGCAGCCCCGGGATCTATGGCTACACCTTC.

The chain couples TRBV5-1 to TRBJ1-2; TRBD1 matches 9 bases. The V gene end was trimmed by 0 bases and the J gene end by 4 bases; junction bases not matched to a gene: 4. CDR1 SGHRS and CDR2 YFSETQ come from the germline V gene. The CDR3 runs 15 residues. CDR3 sequence reads: CASSLGDRAAYGYTF. In DNA form, the CDR3 reads TGCGCCAGCAGCTTGGGGGACAGGGCAGCCTATGGCTACACCTTC.

V is TRBV7-2 and J is TRBJ1-1; unclear D gene. The germline V gene has CDR1 SGHTA and CDR2 FQGNSA. Trimming took 5 bases from V and 4 from J, leaving 17 bases between them. The CDR3 covers 15 residues. CDR3 sequence (DNA): TGTGCCAGCAGCGCCAGCTATGGGGTAGGCACTGAAGCTTTCTTT. Translation gives CASSASYGVGTEAFF.

This clone occurred once. V usage is TRBV25-1 and J usage is TRBJ1-4, with D unresolved. Between the trimmed V and J ends, which lost 3 bases and 4 bases, there was a span of 15 bases. CDR1 is MGHDK, CDR2 SYGVNS, per germline. This CDR3 region has 16 residues. This chain's CDR3 is CASSDRGWGSNEKLFF. DNA of the CDR3: TGTGCCAGCAGTGATAGAGGCTGGGGAAGTAATGAAAAACTGTTTTTT.

In its sample, this clone was seen once. This chain links TRBV25-1 with TRBJ1-1; TRBD1 is a possible D gene (6 bases). Germline CDR1 MGHDK, CDR2 SYGVNS. V dropped 3 bases and J dropped 5 bases, with 10 bases sitting between them. This CDR3 spans 13 amino acids. The CDR3 nucleotides are TGTGCCAGCAGTGAGTCACAGGGAACTGAAGCTTTCTTT. Protein product: CASSESQGTEAFF.

V usage is TRBV5-6 and J usage is TRBJ1-4, with 7 bases lining up with TRBD1. CDR1 is SGHDT and CDR2 is YYEEEE in the germline V gene. CDR3 length: 14 residues. Trimming cost V 2 bases and J 7 bases; bases outside gene matches: 5. The chain's CDR3 is CASSFTQGGEKLFF. The CDR3 nucleotides read TGTGCCAGCAGCTTTACCCAGGGGGGTGAAAAACTGTTTTTT.

The chain carries TRBV5-1 and TRBJ1-1; 7 bases line up with TRBD1. Trimming removed 3 bases from V and 5 bases from J; junction bases left unmatched: 7. There are 14 residues in the CDR3. From germline, CDR1 is SGHRS and CDR2 YFSETQ. The CDR3 reads CASSWDSRWTEAFF. CDR3 nucleotides: TGCGCCAGCAGCTGGGACAGCCGGTGGACTGAAGCTTTCTTT.

This clone was detected only once. The gene calls are TRBV6-1 and TRBJ2-2, with 14 positions matching TRBD2. The germline gives CDR1 MNHNS, CDR2 SASEGT. The CDR3 consists of 15 residues. The ends lost 6 bases at V and 7 bases at J; junction bases unmatched: 4. The CDR3 coding sequence is TGTGCCAGCAGGACTAGCGGGGGGGTAGGCGGGGAGCTGTTTTTT. Amino acids: CASRTSGGVGGELFF.

The CDR3 loop is CASSLDRANTGELFF. The CDR3 DNA reads as TGCGCCAGCAGCCTGGACAGGGCGAACACCGGGGAGCTGTTTTTT. The chain links TRBV5-1 to TRBJ2-2, with 8 bases aligning to TRBD1. Germline CDR1 reads SGHRS; CDR2 reads YFSETQ. The length of the CDR3 is 15 residues. J gave up 0 bases and V 4 bases, and 2 bases lay outside the gene matches.

This clone showed up just once. The chain combines TRBV7-7 with TRBJ2-5; the match to TRBD2 covers 14 bases. V lost 4 bases, J lost 5 bases, and 3 bases stayed unmatched. Germline V CDR1 and CDR2: SSHAT, FNYEAQ (reference sequence). This CDR3 spans 15 amino acids. CDR3: CASSSTSGGAETQYF. The CDR3 DNA follows: TGTGCCAGCAGCTCGACTAGCGGGGGGGCGGAGACCCAGTACTTC.

This clone was seen a handful of times. The chain joins TRBV25-1 to TRBJ1-2; TRBD1 aligns across 11 bases. The germline V gene has CDR1 MGHDK and CDR2 SYGVNS. With V trimmed by 6 bases and J by 8 bases, 5 bases remained unmatched. CDR3 length: 13 residues. CDR3 bases: TGTGCCAGCAGCGGACAGGGGGCGAAAGGCTACACCTTC. This sequence encodes CASSGQGAKGYTF.